The 9 T cell receptor beta chains given below trace back to one sample, sequenced in a study of CD8+CD57+ T cells in acquired aplastic anemia. Genomic DNA acted as the template from which TCR beta VDJ combination and CDR3 sequence profiling were carried out. TCRdb reprocessed the reads with MiXCR, giving one entry per CDR3 protein. The sample records over 150,000 distinct CDR3 sequences, 60% to 80% being singletons. The authors sequenced patients whose flow cytometry had shown CD8+CD57+ cell expansion. Material for sequencing was sorted CD4+, CD8+, or CD8+CD57+ T cells (not recorded which) from PBMCs. Receptor source: a human donor with aplastic anemia.

V gene TRBV5-1 combines with J gene TRBJ2-3, with 7 bases aligning to TRBD2. The trim removed 2 bases at V and 2 bases at J, leaving 11 bases unmatched. CDR1 is SGHRS, CDR2 YFSETQ, per germline. The CDR3 spans 17 residues. Written as DNA, the CDR3 is TGCGCCAGCAGCTTCGGGACTACTCCCCGCACCACAGATACGCAGTATTTT. It encodes CASSFGTTPRTTDTQYF.

This clonotype was detected once. The J gene is TRBJ1-1, the V gene TRBV12-3 or TRBV12-4; D unresolved. The CDR3 contains 9 residues. CDR3 amino acids: CAEGTEAFF. CDR3 coding DNA: TGTGCGGAGGGAACTGAAGCTTTCTTT.

This clonotype was counted once. The chain combines TRBV29-1 with TRBJ1-3; 7 bases align to TRBD1. V lost 6 bases to trimming and J lost 2 bases; unmatched junction nucleotides: 10. In germline, CDR1 is SQVTM, CDR2 ANQGSEA. The CDR3 sequence is 15 residues long. CDR3 DNA: TGCAGCGTCGCCCTACAGGGGTTGCCTGGAAACACCATATATTTT. Amino acid sequence: CSVALQGLPGNTIYF.

The V call is TRBV2, the J call TRBJ2-6; possibly TRBD2 for D (6 bases). V gave up 4 bases and J gave up 1 base, with 20 bases separating them. CDR1 is SNHLY and CDR2 is FYNNEI in the germline V gene. The CDR3 length is 19 residues. The CDR3 protein is CASSGGVEARGSGANVLTF. CDR3 in DNA: TGTGCCAGCAGTGGGGGGGTCGAGGCAAGGGGTTCTGGGGCCAACGTCCTGACTTTC.

The chain couples TRBV9 to TRBJ2-7; D is undetermined. The ends were cut back, 5 bases at V and 7 bases at J, with 16 bases in the middle. CDR1 SGDLS and CDR2 YYNGEE come from the germline V gene. The CDR3 contains 13 residues. The CDR3: CASRGSASWEQYF. The CDR3, as DNA: TGTGCCAGCAGGGGGTCCGCCTCCTGGGAGCAGTACTTC.

V and J are TRBV20-1 and TRBJ2-7; the D call may be TRBD1 or TRBD2 (5 bases each). Between the trimmed V and J ends, which lost 4 bases and 4 bases, there was a span of 14 bases. Germline loops: CDR1 DFQATT, CDR2 SNEGSKA (reference sequence). The CDR3 loop spans 13 amino acids. The CDR3 reads CSATEVGPYEQYF. DNA of the CDR3: TGCAGTGCTACCGAGGTGGGACCTTACGAGCAGTACTTC.

The V call is TRBV2, the J call TRBJ1-1, with 10 bases fitting TRBD1. V lost 8 bases to trimming and J lost 5 bases; unmatched junction nucleotides: 8. This CDR3 comprises 14 residues. Germline V gene data show CDR1 as SNHLY and CDR2 as FYNNEI. CDR3 sequence: CASWDRGMETEAFF. The CDR3 DNA sequence: TGTGCCAGCTGGGACAGGGGAATGGAGACTGAAGCTTTCTTT.

This clonotype was counted between two and nine times. The V gene is TRBV7-7, the J gene TRBJ2-5, with D tentatively TRBD2 (6 bases). Germline-derived CDR1 and CDR2 are SSHAT and FNYEAQ (reference sequence). The CDR3 loop spans 16 amino acids. Trimming took 5 bases from V and 1 from J, leaving 17 bases between them. The CDR3 here is CASSPVGLALQETQYF. The CDR3 DNA is TGTGCCAGCAGCCCTGTCGGTCTAGCGCTCCAAGAGACCCAGTACTTC.

This sequence joins TRBV2 and TRBJ2-2; 9 nucleotides agree with TRBD2. The V gene end was trimmed by 3 bases and the J gene end by 3 bases; junction bases not matched to a gene: 2. This CDR3 has 15 amino acids. CDR1 and CDR2 from the germline V gene are SNHLY and FYNNEI. The CDR3 DNA reads as TGTGCCAGCAGTGACCCTAGCGGGGACACCGGGGAGCTGTTTTTT. As protein: CASSDPSGDTGELFF.